This TCR beta chain emerged from a study of cytomegalovirus exposure and HLA in healthy donors. V was trimmed by 6 bases and J by 0 bases, leaving 15 bases between them. This CDR3 spans 15 amino acids. In germline, CDR1 is SGHDN, CDR2 FVKESK. As concerns this clone: Its matching antigen is unknown.

PCR employed 60 Vbeta and 13 Jbeta primers. This table comes from immunoSEQ multiplex PCR, and its TCRdb copy is limited to in-frame clones, with some not included. The sample has over 100,000 clones; the top ten hold approximately 1.7%. Study-wide results and limits: In a later analysis, parvovirus B19, influenza, CMV and Epstein-Barr virus appeared linked to several top co-occurrence clusters.

This clonotype originated in a man aged 18 to 30 in good health and CMV-seronegative. The chain has TRBV14 and TRBJ2-7, with D maybe TRBD1 (6 bases). Sequencing was done on a sample of PBMCs. The CDR3 spells CASSSQGKSSYEQYF. As DNA, the CDR3 is TGTGCCAGCAGTTCCCAGGGGAAAAGCTCCTACGAGCAGTACTTC.